The rows below give T cell receptor beta chains drawn from one sample of a study of beta chain features in type 1 diabetes. Here immunoSEQ multiplex PCR was the method, and the copy in TCRdb shows in-frame clones only, minus some. The sample yields approximately 600,000 clones, roughly 12% seen once. The material sequenced was naive CD4+ T cells from blood. The receptors come from a man in his thirties or forties with type 1 diabetes. Each CDR3 is given with its conserved first and last residue.

J | V | CDR3
TRBJ2-3 | TRBV4-2 | CASSQEGWSGQGADTQYF
TRBJ1-3 | TRBV7-2 | CASSPGAGRSSGNTIYF
TRBJ2-4 | TRBV6-5 | CASSYSSKGAKNIQYF
TRBJ2-6 | TRBV6-5 | CASSYILSGANVLTF
TRBJ2-3 | TRBV29-1 | CSVELGQGTDTQYF
TRBJ2-2 | TRBV7-2 | CASRGSGQLNTGELFF
TRBJ2-1 | TRBV11-2 | CASSLVFGTSNNEQFF
TRBJ1-1 | TRBV19 | CASSTQGDTEAFF
TRBJ1-5 | TRBV28 | CASRTGANQPQHF
TRBJ2-3 | TRBV7-9 | CASSLQDITDTQYF
- | TRBV27 | CASSLSRDSYEQYF
TRBJ2-1 | TRBV19 | CASTGTGGNEQFF
TRBJ2-7 | TRBV7-9 | CASSLAAGVYEQYF
TRBJ2-7 | TRBV5-1 | CASSGQDRTYEQYF
TRBJ1-1 | TRBV6-5 | CASSRGPQGEAFF
TRBJ2-5 | TRBV5-1 | CASSLDRVGETQYF
TRBJ2-5 | TRBV9 | CASSVAIQGLGETQYF
TRBJ1-2 | TRBV4-3 | CASSSSRGSYGYTF
TRBJ1-3 | TRBV11-3 | CASNRQGTSGNTIYF
TRBJ2-2 | TRBV15 | CATSRPGQGRTGELFF
TRBJ2-6 | TRBV9 | CASSAWTGAAGANVLTF
TRBJ1-1 | TRBV7-9 | CASSLDPEAFF
TRBJ2-1 | TRBV7-2 | CASSLSPYQGYNEQFF
TRBJ1-1 | TRBV7-9 | CASSFTGAHTEAFF
TRBJ1-2 | TRBV6-5 | CASSSGYGYTF
TRBJ1-4 | TRBV5-1 | CASSLEPQGLGEKLFF
TRBJ1-2 | TRBV9 | CASSATGYGYTF
TRBJ1-1 | TRBV19 | CASIWTGGAGTEAFF
TRBJ2-5 | TRBV7-2 | CASSLGQETQYF
TRBJ2-5 | TRBV7-2 | CASSLGQAQETQYF
TRBJ2-4 | TRBV6-5 | CASSDSPLAKNIQYF
TRBJ1-5 | TRBV19 | CASTHTGSNQPQHF
TRBJ2-5 | TRBV2 | CASHRTGVEETQYF
TRBJ2-1 | TRBV11-3 | CASSFMSDNEQFF
TRBJ2-3 | TRBV6-5 | CASSPGQGADTQYF
TRBJ2-1 | TRBV9 | CASSPPGGRPSYNEQFF
TRBJ1-2 | TRBV2 | CASSETGQGAGGYTF
TRBJ2-5 | TRBV5-4 | CASSSTGGETQYF
TRBJ1-6 | TRBV7-2 | CASSLREGRGNSPLHF
TRBJ1-5 | TRBV30 | CAWSYGKDQPQHF
TRBJ2-7 | TRBV27 | CASSRTGPTYEQYF
TRBJ1-3 | TRBV5-4 | CASSRTVSSGNTIYF
TRBJ1-4 | TRBV9 | CASSPQYSTSNEKLFF
TRBJ2-5 | TRBV15 | CATSRGADPQETQYF
TRBJ1-1 | TRBV19 | CASSSMMNTEAFF
TRBJ2-3 | TRBV9 | CASSLTDTQYF
TRBJ1-1 | TRBV5-1 | CASSLLRLNTEAFF
TRBJ2-3 | TRBV19 | CASTSGPWAGTDTQYF
TRBJ2-1 | TRBV6-6 | CASTGTPYNEQFF
TRBJ1-2 | TRBV7-2 | CASSSAGVGYGYTF
TRBJ1-1 | TRBV4-3 | CASSQAYGNTEAFF
TRBJ2-7 | TRBV7-6 | CASSSADRVGSYEQYF
TRBJ2-3 | TRBV19 | CATRSGGIVDTQYF
TRBJ2-1 | TRBV6-4 | CASSASSYNEQFF
TRBJ2-5 | TRBV6-5 | CASSQRLGRATQYF
TRBJ2-5 | TRBV7-8 | CASSFVRVGETQYF